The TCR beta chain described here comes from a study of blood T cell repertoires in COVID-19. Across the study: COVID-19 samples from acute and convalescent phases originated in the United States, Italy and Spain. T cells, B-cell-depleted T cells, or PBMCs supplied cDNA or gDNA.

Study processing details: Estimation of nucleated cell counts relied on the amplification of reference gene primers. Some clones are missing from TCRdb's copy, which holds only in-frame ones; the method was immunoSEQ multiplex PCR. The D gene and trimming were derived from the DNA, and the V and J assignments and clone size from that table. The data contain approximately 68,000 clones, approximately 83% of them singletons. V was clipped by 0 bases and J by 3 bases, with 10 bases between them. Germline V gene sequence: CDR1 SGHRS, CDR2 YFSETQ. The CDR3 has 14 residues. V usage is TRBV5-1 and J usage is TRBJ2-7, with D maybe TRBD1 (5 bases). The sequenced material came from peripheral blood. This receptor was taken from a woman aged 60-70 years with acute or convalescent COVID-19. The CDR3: CASSLDRRSYEQYF. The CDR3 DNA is TGCGCCAGCAGCTTGGACAGGCGAAGCTACGAGCAGTACTTC.